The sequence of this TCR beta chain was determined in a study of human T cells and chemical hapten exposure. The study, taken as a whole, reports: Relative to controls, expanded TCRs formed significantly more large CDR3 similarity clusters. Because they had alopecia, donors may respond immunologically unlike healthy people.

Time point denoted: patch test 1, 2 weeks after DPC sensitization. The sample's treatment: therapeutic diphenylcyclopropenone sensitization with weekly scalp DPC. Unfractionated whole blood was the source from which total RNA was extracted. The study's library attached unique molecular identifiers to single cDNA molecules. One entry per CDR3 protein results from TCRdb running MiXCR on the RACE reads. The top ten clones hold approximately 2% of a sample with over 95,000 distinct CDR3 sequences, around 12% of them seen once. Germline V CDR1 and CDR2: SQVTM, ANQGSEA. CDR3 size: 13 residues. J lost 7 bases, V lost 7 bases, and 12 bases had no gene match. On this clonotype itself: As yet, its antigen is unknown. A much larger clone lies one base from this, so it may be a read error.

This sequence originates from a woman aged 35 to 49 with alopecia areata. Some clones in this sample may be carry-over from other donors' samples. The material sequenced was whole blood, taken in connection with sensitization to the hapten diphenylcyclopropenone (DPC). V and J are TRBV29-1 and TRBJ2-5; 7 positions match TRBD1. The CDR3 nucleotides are TGCAGCGACCGGGACAGTCCTGGGGGGACCCAGTACTTC. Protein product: CSDRDSPGGTQYF.